This TCR beta chain came from a study of T cells in Graves' hyperthyroidism and ophthalmopathy. Study conclusions and caveats: Ophthalmopathy and stable hyperthyroidism were told apart by a 13 V-J model.

Regarding this clonotype: What it binds is unknown.

Amplification targeted TCR beta CDR3 regions from RNA transcripts. HTBI primers were the set used in a first-round RT-PCR of the TCR CDR3. MiXCR, applied by TCRdb to the multiplex PCR reads, yields one record per CDR3 protein. The sample consists of over 200,000 distinct CDR3 sequences, 17% of them appearing once. V shed 9 bases and J 9 bases; nucleotides not matched to a gene: 23. Germline V gene lookup returns CDR1 SEHNR and CDR2 FQNEAQ (reference sequence). The CDR3 is 18 residues long. The rearrangement joins TRBV7-9 to TRBJ2-1; 10 nucleotides align to TRBD1. The clonotype comes from a man aged 50 or older with Graves' hyperthyroidism. Sequenced input: blood. Here the CDR3 DNA reads TGTGCCAGTAGTCTACGCACCGGGACAGGGGCCCGATGGGGTGAGCAGTTCTTC. This sequence encodes CASSLRTGTGARWGEQFF.